A single sample gave rise to the 21 T cell receptor beta chains below, sequenced in a study of shared clonotypes between healthy human individuals. Repertoires were generated with immunoSEQ multiplex PCR, while TCRdb's copy carries only in-frame clones and drops some. The sample includes 650,000 to 800,000 clones, roughly 72% seen only once; the top ten take 1.8%. What was sequenced was memory CD4+ T cells sorted from blood. Indicated subset: CD45RA-negative fraction. The receptor set was obtained from a woman aged 30 to 39 in good health.

The CDR3 spells CASSAGGLGVRETQYF. DNA of the CDR3: TGTGCCAGCAGCGCGGGGGGACTAGGCGTTAGGGAGACCCAGTACTTC. This chain joins TRBV9 and TRBJ2-5, with TRBD2 matching 8 bases. Germline V gene data show CDR1 as SGDLS and CDR2 as YYNGEE. The CDR3 runs to 16 residues. J was trimmed by 5 bases and V by 3 bases; bases with no gene match: 12.

The rearrangement joins TRBV11-2 to TRBJ2-5; D unclear. From germline, CDR1 is SGHAT and CDR2 FQNNGV. V was cut by 5 bases and J by 5 bases, with 9 bases left in between. The CDR3 extends over 12 amino acids. The CDR3 is CASSQEGETQYF. CDR3 in DNA: TGTGCCAGCAGCCAAGAAGGGGAGACCCAGTACTTC. Full variable domain (remainder filled in from reference TRBV11-2 and TRBJ2-5): EAGVAQSPRYKIIEKRQSVAFWCNPISGHATLYWYQQILGQGPKLLIQFQNNGVVDDSQLPKDRFSAERLKGVDSTLKIQPAKLEDSAVYLCASSQEGETQYFGPGTRLLVL.

The count of this clone is one. The V gene is TRBV6-5, the J gene TRBJ1-2; 7 bases fit TRBD1. V was pared by 3 bases and J by 8 bases, with 9 bases of the junction left unmatched. This CDR3 region has 14 residues. CDR1 and CDR2 (germline): MNHEY, SVGAGI. The CDR3 coding sequence is TGTGCCAGCAGTTATAGGGGGCTCGCCTTCGGCTACACCTTC. It encodes CASSYRGLAFGYTF.

This clone was counted many times. V usage is TRBV5-6 and J usage is TRBJ1-4; TRBD1 agrees at 8 bases. Germline CDR1 is SGHDT and CDR2 is YYEEEE. This CDR3 contains 15 residues. V lost 2 bases, J lost 10 bases, and 10 bases stayed unmatched. The CDR3 sequence is CASSLKDRVFGKLFF. CDR3 in DNA: TGTGCCAGCAGCTTAAAGGACAGGGTATTTGGAAAACTGTTTTTT.

This clone was picked up a small number of times. Different DNA sequences within this sample yield the same CDR3. V usage is TRBV5-1 and J usage is TRBJ2-1, with unresolved D. The CDR3 spans 15 residues. The V and J ends lost 4 bases and 3 bases respectively, with 14 bases between them. Germline V CDR1 and CDR2: SGHRS, YFSETQ. The CDR3: CASSPASAGYNEQFF. The CDR3 DNA reads TGCGCCAGCAGCCCTGCTTCCGCAGGCTACAATGAGCAGTTCTTC.

This clone has more than one count but fewer than ten. This chain links TRBV9 with TRBJ2-7, with TRBD2 matching over 8 bases. V dropped 2 bases and J dropped 5; count of bases not matched to a gene: 18. This CDR3 has 18 residues. Germline V lookup: CDR1 SGDLS, CDR2 YYNGEE. The DNA of the CDR3 is TGTGCCAGCAGCGTCGGCCTAGGAGGACTAGCCCTTTTCAACGAGCAGTACTTC. This codes for CASSVGLGGLALFNEQYF.

This rearrangement joins TRBV7-2 to TRBJ1-5, with a tentative D call TRBD1 (5 bases). V was clipped by 5 bases and J by 0 bases, with 17 bases between them. Looked up from germline, CDR1 is SGHTA and CDR2 is FQGNSA. The CDR3 contains 17 residues. The CDR3 is CASSNRDGGLSNQPQHF. The CDR3 DNA sequence: TGTGCCAGCAGCAACCGGGACGGAGGTCTTAGCAATCAGCCCCAGCATTTT.

The chain uses TRBV10-3 and TRBJ2-3; D remains ambiguous. The CDR3 sequence is 13 residues long. V gave up 9 bases and J gave up 2 bases, with 12 bases separating them. From germline, CDR1 is ENHRY and CDR2 SYGVKD. CDR3 DNA sequence: TGTGCCATGCGTGGGCAGAACACAGATACGCAGTATTTT. Translated: CAMRGQNTDTQYF.

A single count supports this clone. The chain is built from TRBV19 and TRBJ2-5; D is undetermined. Between the trimmed V and J ends, which lost 3 bases and 5 bases, there was a span of 22 bases. The germline gives CDR1 LNHDA, CDR2 SQIVND (reference sequence). The length of the CDR3 is 17 residues. CDR3 sequence (DNA): TGTGCCAGTAGTATTAGGCCCCAACACCGACGGGCGGAGACCCAGTACTTC. Translating it yields CASSIRPQHRRAETQYF.

The gene calls are TRBV6-5 and TRBJ2-7, with 9 positions matching TRBD2. Unmatched junction bases numbered 11, after V lost 4 bases and J lost 4 bases. The V gene's germline CDR1 is MNHEY and CDR2 SVGAGI. This CDR3 spans 16 amino acids. The chain's CDR3 is CASSSLAGGGAYEQYF. The CDR3, as DNA: TGTGCCAGCAGTTCTCTGGCGGGGGGGGGAGCTTACGAGCAGTACTTC.

This clone was counted a single time. The chain recombines TRBV27 with TRBJ2-1, with TRBD2 matching 8 bases. The CDR3 covers 13 residues. V lost 4 bases to trimming and J lost 6 bases; unmatched junction nucleotides: 2. In germline, CDR1 is MNHEY, CDR2 SMNVEV (reference sequence). CDR3 protein: CASSYAGGNEQFF. DNA of the CDR3: TGTGCCAGCAGTTATGCGGGAGGCAATGAGCAGTTCTTC.

This chain connects TRBV14 to TRBJ2-7; a possible D gene is TRBD2 (6 bases). Trimming shortened V by 4 bases and J by 2 bases, and 24 bases separated the two germline ends. The CDR3 consists of 18 residues. Per germline, CDR1 SGHDN and CDR2 FVKESK. CDR3: CASSRPGLAKERTYEQYF. The CDR3 nucleotides are TGTGCCAGCAGCCGACCGGGACTGGCTAAAGAGAGAACCTACGAGCAGTACTTC.

This clone occurred a few times. V usage is TRBV18 and J usage is TRBJ1-1; maybe TRBD1 (6 bases). Germline CDR1 is KGHSH and CDR2 is LQKENI. The CDR3 loop spans 18 amino acids. The ends were cut back, 0 bases at V and 3 bases at J, with 20 bases in the middle. The CDR3 coding sequence is TGTGCCAGCTCACCACCGGGTGGATTGGGGGCCGCGGACACTGAAGCTTTCTTT. Translated: CASSPPGGLGAADTEAFF. The full variable domain, with the rest looked up from reference TRBV18 and TRBJ1-1, is NAGVMQNPRHLVRRRGQEARLRCSPMKGHSHVYWYRQLPEEGLKFMVYLQKENIIDESGMPKERFSAEFPKEGPSILRIQQVVRGDSAAYFCASSPPGGLGAADTEAFFGQGTRLTVV.

J is TRBJ2-7 and V is TRBV7-8; 9 bases align to TRBD1. Germline CDR1 and CDR2: SGHVS and FQNEAQ. With V trimmed by 3 bases and J by 3 bases, 3 bases remained unmatched. This CDR3 spans 14 amino acids. The CDR3 loop reads CASSFRDRVYEQYF. DNA for the CDR3: TGTGCCAGCAGCTTCCGGGACAGGGTCTACGAGCAGTACTTC.

The chain combines TRBV5-4 with TRBJ2-1, with 8 bases matching TRBD2. The CDR3 sequence is 14 residues long. Germline V gene sequence: CDR1 SGHNT, CDR2 YYREEE (reference sequence). J was trimmed by 3 bases and V by 9 bases; bases with no gene match: 8. The CDR3 nucleotides are TGTGCCATCCAGGGAGCGGGAGTCTACAATGAGCAGTTCTTC. This codes for CAIQGAGVYNEQFF.

V usage is TRBV6-5 and J usage is TRBJ2-2; tentatively, D is TRBD2 (6 bases). CDR1 and CDR2 from the germline V gene are MNHEY and SVGAGI. V was shortened by 4 bases and J by 1 base, with 10 bases between the two germline ends. The CDR3 consists of 15 residues. The CDR3 nucleotides read TGTGCCAGCAGTTGGCACGGGAGGAACACCGGGGAGCTGTTTTTT. Translating gives CASSWHGRNTGELFF.

The rearrangement joins TRBV10-3 to TRBJ2-5; tentatively, D is TRBD1 (6 bases). V was pared by 0 bases and J by 4 bases, with 6 bases between. Germline V CDR1 and CDR2: ENHRY, SYGVKD. The CDR3 contains 13 residues. The CDR3 nucleotides are TGTGCCATCAGTGAGTCGACAGGAGAGACCCAGTACTTC. It translates to CAISESTGETQYF.

This clone has just a few counts. The V gene is TRBV6-5, the J gene TRBJ2-7, with D perhaps TRBD1 (6 bases). The germline gives CDR1 MNHEY, CDR2 SVGAGI. This CDR3 spans 14 amino acids. V was trimmed by 2 bases and J by 5 bases, leaving 13 bases between them. The CDR3 coding sequence is TGTGCCAGCAGTTACGAGACCAGGGGTCACGAGCAGTACTTC. It is translated as CASSYETRGHEQYF.

The chain joins TRBV5-1 to TRBJ2-2; 8 nucleotides agree with TRBD2. Unmatched junction bases numbered 5, after V lost 5 bases and J lost 5 bases. The CDR3 covers 14 residues. Germline V gives CDR1 SGHRS, CDR2 YFSETQ. CDR3 nucleotides: TGCGCCAGCAGAGGGACTAGAGCGACCGGGGAGCTGTTTTTT. Its protein product is CASRGTRATGELFF.

This clone was seen a few times. The chain has TRBV29-1 and TRBJ2-1; 9 bases are a match to TRBD2. The ends lost 4 bases at V and 7 bases at J; junction bases unmatched: 8. CDR3 length equals 14 residues. The V gene's germline CDR1 is SQVTM and CDR2 ANQGSEA. The DNA for the CDR3 is TGCAGCGTTGCCGGGACTAGCAGAGATAATGAGCAGTTCTTC. This encodes CSVAGTSRDNEQFF.

This clone turned up a few times. The CDR3 reads CASSRRGLDTEAFF. CDR3 nucleotides: TGTGCCAGTAGTCGCAGGGGGCTGGACACTGAAGCTTTCTTT. The genes are TRBV19 and TRBJ1-1; 8 bases fit TRBD1. Germline trimming cut 5 bases from V and 3 bases from J; bases unmatched to any gene: 5. Germline lookup yields CDR1 LNHDA and CDR2 SQIVND (reference sequence). The CDR3 covers 14 residues. Supplemented by reference TRBV19 and TRBJ1-1, the full variable domain reads DGGITQSPKYLFRKEGQNVTLSCEQNLNHDAMYWYRQDPGQGLRLIYYSQIVNDFQKGDIAEGYSVSREKKESFPLTVTSAQKNPTAFYLCASSRRGLDTEAFFGQGTRLTVV.